The 12 T cell receptor beta chains listed next were all sequenced from one sample in a study of cytomegalovirus exposure and HLA in healthy donors. 60 Vbeta and 13 Jbeta primers were used in PCR. Only in-frame clones appear in the TCRdb table, and some are missing; sequencing was by immunoSEQ multiplex PCR. The sample includes about 65,000 clones, almost 80% of them seen just once. Sequencing was carried out using PBMCs. The receptors here all came from a girl under 18 in good health and CMV-seropositive.

The chain recombines TRBV30 with TRBJ2-7; D gene unclear. The V end lost 3 bases, the J end lost 2 bases, and 8 bases lay between the germline ends. Germline V gives CDR1 GTSNPN, CDR2 SVGIG (reference sequence). The CDR3 extends over 12 amino acids. The CDR3 DNA sequence: TGTGCCTGGAGGCGGTCCGCCTACGAGCAGTACTTC. Its protein is CAWRRSAYEQYF.

The gene calls are TRBV28 and TRBJ2-7; perhaps TRBD2 as D (5 bases). CDR1 MDHEN and CDR2 SYDVKM come from the germline V gene. The CDR3 is 13 residues long. V was trimmed by 5 bases and J by 6 bases, leaving 14 bases between them. The CDR3 sequence is CASSPGSPAEQYF. CDR3 nucleotides: TGTGCCAGCAGTCCGGGGTCACCCGCCGAGCAGTACTTC.

The chain combines TRBV4-1 with TRBJ1-4; D call uncertain. Trimming took off 1 base at V and 5 bases at J, with 23 bases between the two ends. The germline V gene has CDR1 MGHRA and CDR2 YSYEKL. The length of the CDR3 is 19 residues. The CDR3 DNA reads as TGCGCCAGCAGCCAAGTCCCCCCAGGAACGGGGATGGGGAATGAAAAACTGTTTTTT. Protein: CASSQVPPGTGMGNEKLFF.

The chain combines TRBV6-1 with TRBJ2-7, with D maybe TRBD1 (6 bases). The germline gives CDR1 MNHNS, CDR2 SASEGT. Trimming left V 6 bases short and J 3 bases short, with 12 bases between. This CDR3 has 13 residues. CDR3 DNA: TGTGCCAGCAGGGTGGACAGTAGCTACGAGCAGTACTTC. Protein product: CASRVDSSYEQYF.

This clone was seen once. V usage is TRBV27 and J usage is TRBJ2-3; D is possibly TRBD2 (6 bases). V lost 5 bases to trimming and J lost 9 bases, with 15 bases between them. Germline loops: CDR1 MNHEY, CDR2 SMNVEV (reference sequence). This CDR3 spans 13 amino acids. DNA of the CDR3: TGTGCCAGCAGTCCGACTAGATTTGGGACGCAGTATTTT. This sequence encodes CASSPTRFGTQYF.

This clone showed up just a few times. The chain uses TRBV28 and TRBJ1-3, with TRBD1 matching 9 bases. CDR3 length equals 15 residues. Trimming took 3 bases from V and 6 from J; bases not matched to a gene: 6. Per the germline V gene, CDR1 is MDHEN and CDR2 is SYDVKM. CDR3 protein: CASSLTGGGVNTIYF. CDR3 coding DNA: TGTGCCAGCAGTTTGACAGGGGGAGGTGTAAACACCATATATTTT.

This clone was picked up a small number of times. V and J are TRBV28 and TRBJ1-1; D perhaps matches TRBD1 (5 bases). Germline CDR1 is MDHEN and CDR2 is SYDVKM. Trimming removed 3 bases at V and 1 base at J, with 18 bases between. The CDR3 consists of 17 residues. CDR3 region: CASSFYQAGPANTEAFF. The CDR3 bases are TGTGCCAGCAGTTTTTACCAAGCGGGACCCGCGAACACTGAAGCTTTCTTT.

J is TRBJ1-4 and V is TRBV28, with a tentative D call TRBD1 (5 bases). Trimming cost V 5 bases and J 5 bases, with 15 bases left between them. The CDR3 loop spans 15 amino acids. Germline CDR1 MDHEN, CDR2 SYDVKM. CDR3 bases: TGTGCCAGCAGTCCCCCGGGGAGGGGAAATGAAAAACTGTTTTTT. Amino acid sequence: CASSPPGRGNEKLFF.

The rearrangement uses TRBV30 and TRBJ2-7; perhaps TRBD1 as D (6 bases). The CDR3 consists of 18 residues. Trimming took 3 bases from V and 2 from J, leaving 26 bases between them. From germline, CDR1 is GTSNPN and CDR2 SVGIG (reference sequence). The CDR3 DNA is TGTGCCTGGAGCCCTCCCGTCGTAACCGGGACACCAACCTACGAGCAGTACTTC. Protein product: CAWSPPVVTGTPTYEQYF.

The V and J genes are TRBV19 and TRBJ1-1, with 7 bases aligning to TRBD1. The CDR3 is made up of 14 amino acids. V lost 6 bases and J lost 6; bases outside the gene matches: 10. Germline V lookup: CDR1 LNHDA, CDR2 SQIVND (reference sequence). The CDR3: CASSSYGQGAEAFF. The CDR3 nucleotides read TGTGCCAGTAGCAGTTATGGGCAGGGGGCTGAAGCTTTCTTT. Complete variable domain (other parts from reference TRBV19 and TRBJ1-1): DGGITQSPKYLFRKEGQNVTLSCEQNLNHDAMYWYRQDPGQGLRLIYYSQIVNDFQKGDIAEGYSVSREKKESFPLTVTSAQKNPTAFYLCASSSYGQGAEAFFGQGTRLTVV.

The gene calls are TRBV11-2 and TRBJ2-1; possibly TRBD2 for D (6 bases). The CDR3 has 17 amino acids. The germline V and J ends were trimmed by 1 base and 0 bases, with 13 bases remaining between them. Germline CDR1 SGHAT, CDR2 FQNNGV. The CDR3 DNA reads as TGTGCCAGCAGCTTAGTTTTCGGGAGAGGCTCCTACAATGAGCAGTTCTTC. As protein: CASSLVFGRGSYNEQFF.

V and J are TRBV4-3 and TRBJ1-2, with 8 nucleotides matching TRBD1. Germline-derived CDR1 and CDR2 are LGHNA and YSLEER. The V segment lost 0 bases and the J segment 8 bases; nucleotides outside the gene matches: 2. This CDR3 spans 13 amino acids. The CDR3 spells CASSQDDRGGYTF. The CDR3 nucleotides read TGCGCCAGCAGCCAAGATGACAGGGGCGGCTACACCTTC.